These 27 T cell receptor beta chains were all obtained from the same sample, sequenced in a study of OX40 agonist ivuxolimab in advanced cancers. Assay used: immunoSEQ multiplex PCR; TCRdb lists only in-frame clones, some missing. The sample lists about 77,000 clones, roughly 85% seen once, with roughly 2.2% in the top ten. The input for sequencing was CD4+ or CD8+ T cells sorted from blood, taken in a trial of the OX40 agonist ivuxolimab. The receptors originated from an adult with an advanced solid tumor such as melanoma, head and neck, liver or kidney cancer.

The chain recombines TRBV21-1 with TRBJ2-5. TRBV21-1 is noted as a pseudogene. The CDR3 is 14 amino acids. The CDR3 region has the DNA TGTGCCAGCAGCAAAGTGGCTGGGAAAGAGACCCAGTACTTC. Its protein product is CASSKVAGKETQYF.

This clone was recorded once. J is TRBJ2-5 and V is TRBV7-9; 8 bases agree with TRBD2. Germline V gives CDR1 SEHNR, CDR2 FQNEAQ (reference sequence). This CDR3 comprises 15 residues. The J segment lost 1 base and the V segment lost 5 bases, leaving 6 bases of the junction unmatched. CDR3 bases: TGTGCCAGCAGCCCCAGCGGGGGCCCCCAAGAGACCCAGTACTTC. It is translated as CASSPSGGPQETQYF.

The chain combines TRBV6-5 with TRBJ2-1; either TRBD1 or TRBD2 may supply D (7 bases each). Germline CDR1 reads MNHEY; CDR2 reads SVGAGI. With 6 bases removed from V and 5 bases from J, the gap between germline ends came to 11 bases. The length of the CDR3 is 13 residues. As DNA, the CDR3 is TGTGCCAGCAGCAGGGGGACTAACAATGAGCAGTTCTTC. This translates into CASSRGTNNEQFF.

The genes are TRBV7-6 and TRBJ2-2; TRBD1 aligns across 7 bases. There are 17 residues in the CDR3. The germline gives CDR1 SGHVS, CDR2 FNYEAQ. V dropped 5 bases and J dropped 0; count of bases not matched to a gene: 9. Written as DNA, the CDR3 is TGTGCCAGCAGCGGGATGTCGGGACAGCCGAACACCGGGGAGCTGTTTTTT. This gives the protein CASSGMSGQPNTGELFF.

The rearrangement uses TRBV27 and TRBJ2-5, with 10 bases aligning to TRBD1. CDR1 is MNHEY, CDR2 SMNVEV, per germline (reference sequence). Trimming removed 4 bases from V and 4 bases from J; junction bases left unmatched: 12. There are 17 residues in the CDR3. CDR3 sequence reads: CASSYLRQGARVETQYF. The CDR3 DNA is TGTGCCAGCAGTTACTTAAGACAGGGGGCGCGGGTAGAGACCCAGTACTTC.

The chain's CDR3 is CASSQEQGGSAGNTIYF. CDR3 coding DNA: TGTGCCAGCAGCCAAGAGCAAGGGGGATCGGCTGGAAACACCATATATTTT. The chain links TRBV4-2 to TRBJ1-3; D may be TRBD1 (6 bases). Trimming left V 0 bases short and J 2 bases short, with 14 bases between. The CDR3 extends over 17 amino acids. The germline V gene encodes CDR1 LGHNA and CDR2 YNFKEQ.

The chain joins TRBV5-8 to TRBJ2-1, with TRBD2 identical over 14 bases. From germline, CDR1 is SGHTS and CDR2 YDEGEE. This CDR3 has 16 amino acids. Trimming cost V 3 bases and J 9 bases; bases outside gene matches: 8. CDR3 coding DNA: TGTGCCAGCAGCTCGGGACTAGCGGGAGAAATTGGTGAGCAGTTCTTC. The encoded protein is CASSSGLAGEIGEQFF.

V and J are TRBV7-8 and TRBJ1-5, with a tentative D call TRBD1 (5 bases). V shed 2 bases and J shed 0 bases, with 11 bases lying between them. The length of the CDR3 is 16 residues. Germline CDR1 and CDR2: SGHVS and FQNEAQ. The CDR3: CASSLMGGDSNQPQHF. The CDR3 coding sequence is TGTGCCAGCAGCTTAATGGGGGGGGATAGCAATCAGCCCCAGCATTTT. Full variable domain (remainder filled in from reference TRBV7-8 and TRBJ1-5): GAGVSQSPRYKVAKRGQDVALRCDPISGHVSLFWYQQALGQGPEFLTYFQNEAQLDKSGLPSDRFFAERPEGSVSTLKIQRTQQEDSAVYLCASSLMGGDSNQPQHFGDGTRLSIL.

This sequence joins TRBV19 and TRBJ2-4; either TRBD1 or TRBD2 may fit D (5 bases each). V lost 5 bases to trimming and J lost 4 bases, with 12 bases between them. The germline gives CDR1 LNHDA, CDR2 SQIVND (reference sequence). The CDR3 totals 14 residues. In nucleotides, the CDR3 is TGTGCCAGTAGTGCCGGGGACGTAAAAAACATTCAGTACTTC. It specifies CASSAGDVKNIQYF.

This clone was seen a few times. J is TRBJ1-1 and V is TRBV19; 7 bases map to TRBD1. Looked up from germline, CDR1 is LNHDA and CDR2 is SQIVND (reference sequence). Germline trimming cut 6 bases from V and 0 bases from J; bases unmatched to any gene: 7. The CDR3 extends over 15 amino acids. DNA of the CDR3: TGTGCCAGTAGGACGGGGAGGGGGCTGAACACTGAAGCTTTCTTT. Its translation: CASRTGRGLNTEAFF.

The chain links TRBV7-2 to TRBJ2-2; the D is unclear. CDR1 and CDR2 (germline): SGHTA, FQGNSA. V dropped 5 bases and J dropped 4 bases, with 14 bases sitting between them. This CDR3 is 15 amino acids long. CDR3: CASSGHAYSTGELFF. CDR3 nucleotides: TGTGCCAGCAGCGGCCACGCCTACAGCACCGGGGAGCTGTTTTTT.

The chain is built from TRBV5-5 and TRBJ2-7; a weak D match, TRBD1 (6 bases). The V end was cut by 2 bases, the J end by 6 bases, with 12 bases between. Germline V gives CDR1 SGHKS, CDR2 YYEKEE (reference sequence). This CDR3 comprises 13 residues. The CDR3 DNA follows: TGTGCCAGCAGCTTTGAGGGCAGGGGCGAGCAGTACTTC. This encodes CASSFEGRGEQYF.

V and J are TRBV5-4 and TRBJ1-1, with TRBD1 matching 7 bases. CDR3 size: 12 residues. Germline values: CDR1 SGHNT, CDR2 YYREEE (reference sequence). V was pared by 3 bases and J by 4 bases, with 0 bases of the junction left unmatched. This CDR3 reads CASSWDSTEAFF. The CDR3 coding sequence is TGTGCCAGCAGCTGGGACAGCACTGAAGCTTTCTTT.

The chain is built from TRBV7-9 and TRBJ1-3, with TRBD1 matching over 7 bases. From germline, CDR1 is SEHNR and CDR2 FQNEAQ (reference sequence). CDR3 length equals 15 residues. With V trimmed by 6 bases and J by 2 bases, 7 bases remained unmatched. As DNA, the CDR3 is TGTGCCAGCAGACAACAGGGGACGGCTGGAAACACCATATATTTT. Its translation is CASRQQGTAGNTIYF.

The chain employs TRBV6-6 and TRBJ2-4; D remains unclear. V was trimmed by 5 bases and J by 2 bases, leaving 7 bases between them. This CDR3 region has 13 residues. The germline gives CDR1 MNHNY, CDR2 SVGAGI (reference sequence). CDR3 loop: CASSPRTKNIQYF. Here the CDR3 DNA reads TGTGCCAGCAGTCCCCGGACCAAAAACATTCAGTACTTC.

This clone appeared once. The CDR3 nucleotides read TGTGCCTGGAGGAGACAGGGAGGCTCTGGGGCCAACGTCCTGACTTTC. Translation: CAWRRQGGSGANVLTF. The chain links TRBV30 to TRBJ2-6, with TRBD1 as a possible D gene (7 bases). The germline gives CDR1 GTSNPN, CDR2 SVGIG (reference sequence). This CDR3 is 16 amino acids long. Trimming pared 3 bases from V and 0 bases from J, leaving 12 bases between. The variable domain in full, with the rest retrieved from reference TRBV30 and TRBJ2-6, is SQTIHQWPATLVQPVGSPLSLECTVEGTSNPNLYWYRQAAGRGLQLLFYSVGIGQISSEVPQNLSASRPQDRQFILSSKKLLLSDSGFYLCAWRRQGGSGANVLTFGAGSRLTVL.

V gene TRBV19 combines with J gene TRBJ2-5; D gene ambiguous. The CDR3 runs 14 residues. Germline assignment: CDR1 LNHDA and CDR2 SQIVND (reference sequence). V gave up 0 bases and J gave up 4 bases, with 9 bases separating them. In DNA form, the CDR3 reads TGTGCCAGTAGTATAGAGGGTCGGAGAGAGACCCAGTACTTC. This codes for CASSIEGRRETQYF.

The gene calls are TRBV28 and TRBJ2-2; possibly TRBD1 for D (5 bases). There are 15 residues in the CDR3. The ends were cut back, 7 bases at V and 2 bases at J, with 14 bases in the middle. The germline gives CDR1 MDHEN, CDR2 SYDVKM. CDR3 sequence: CASTPAGINTGELFF. The CDR3 coding sequence is TGTGCCAGCACCCCGGCAGGGATTAACACCGGGGAGCTGTTTTTT.

V usage is TRBV4-1 and J usage is TRBJ2-1; TRBD2 is a possible D gene (6 bases). The V gene lost 0 bases and the J gene lost 3 bases, with 12 bases spanning the gap. CDR3 length: 16 residues. Germline-derived CDR1 and CDR2 are MGHRA and YSYEKL. This CDR3 is CASSQDIGGVYNEQFF. The CDR3, as DNA: TGCGCCAGCAGCCAAGATATCGGGGGAGTCTACAATGAGCAGTTCTTC.

The chain recombines TRBV2 with TRBJ1-2, with D possibly being TRBD1 (6 bases). The CDR3 is 15 amino acids. V was trimmed by 0 bases and J by 8 bases, leaving 16 bases between them. Germline V gene sequence: CDR1 SNHLY, CDR2 FYNNEI. The CDR3 loop is CASSEALRGRGGYTF. The CDR3 DNA follows: TGTGCCAGCAGTGAAGCGCTTCGGGGGCGGGGAGGCTACACCTTC.

The chain is built from TRBV28 and TRBJ2-6; TRBD2 is a possible D gene (5 bases). Germline V gene lookup returns CDR1 MDHEN and CDR2 SYDVKM. V was cut by 6 bases and J by 1 base, with 16 bases left in between. The CDR3 consists of 17 residues. CDR3: CASRPRGKLSGANVLTF. In DNA, the CDR3 is TGTGCCAGCAGACCCAGAGGGAAATTGTCTGGGGCCAACGTCCTGACTTTC.

The rearrangement links TRBV7-2 to TRBJ2-5; D possibly corresponds to TRBD2 (6 bases). V shed 1 base and J shed 5 bases, with 14 bases lying between them. Germline CDR1 SGHTA, CDR2 FQGNSA. CDR3 length equals 15 residues. CDR3 nucleotide sequence: TGTGCCAGCAGCTTAGGAGGAGGGGCCCGGGAGACCCAGTACTTC. Translating it yields CASSLGGGARETQYF.

Note on this clone: At one boundary the junction diverges from the germline segment, which might be a read error. This chain uses TRBV7-3 with TRBJ2-1; D is undetermined. CDR1 is SGHTA and CDR2 is FQGTGA in the germline V gene. The CDR3 has 13 amino acids. The DNA of the CDR3 is TGTGCCAGCAGTTTAACAGCCCTCAATGAGCAGTTCTTC. It translates to CASSLTALNEQFF.

The V and J genes are TRBV6-1 and TRBJ1-2; no reliable D call. The CDR3 is 13 amino acids. Germline CDR1 is MNHNS and CDR2 is SASEGT. The V end lost 0 bases, the J end lost 3 bases, and 5 bases lay between the germline ends. The CDR3 reads CASSEATHYGYTF. The CDR3 coding sequence is TGTGCCAGCAGTGAAGCCACCCACTATGGCTACACCTTC.

The chain links TRBV28 to TRBJ1-5; no firm D call. Germline CDR1 and CDR2: MDHEN and SYDVKM. The CDR3 sequence is 15 residues long. V was shortened by 6 bases and J by 1 base, with 13 bases between the two germline ends. This CDR3 is CASRTVKGSNQPQHF. As DNA, the CDR3 is TGTGCCAGCAGGACCGTAAAGGGCAGCAATCAGCCCCAGCATTTT.

This clone was seen more than once but under ten times. The V call is TRBV11-2, the J call TRBJ1-5; D not resolved. Trimming removed 1 base at V and 3 bases at J, with 4 bases between. Germline CDR1 reads SGHAT; CDR2 reads FQNNGV. The CDR3 has 13 residues. CDR3 in amino acids: CASSLADNQPQHF. The CDR3 DNA follows: TGTGCCAGCAGCTTAGCAGACAATCAGCCCCAGCATTTT.

In its sample, this clone was seen once. This chain joins TRBV2 and TRBJ1-5; 10 bases map to TRBD1. CDR3 length equals 15 residues. Germline V gene sequence: CDR1 SNHLY, CDR2 FYNNEI. V lost 6 bases and J lost 6; bases outside the gene matches: 8. The CDR3 here is CASSLRDRGGQPQHF. The CDR3 DNA is TGTGCCAGCAGCCTACGGGACAGGGGAGGTCAGCCCCAGCATTTT. The full variable domain, completed using reference TRBV2 and TRBJ1-5, is EPEVTQTPSHQVTQMGQEVILRCVPISNHLYFYWYRQILGQKVEFLVSFYNNEISEKSEIFDDQFSVERPDGSNFTLKIRSTKLEDSAMYFCASSLRDRGGQPQHFGDGTRLSIL.